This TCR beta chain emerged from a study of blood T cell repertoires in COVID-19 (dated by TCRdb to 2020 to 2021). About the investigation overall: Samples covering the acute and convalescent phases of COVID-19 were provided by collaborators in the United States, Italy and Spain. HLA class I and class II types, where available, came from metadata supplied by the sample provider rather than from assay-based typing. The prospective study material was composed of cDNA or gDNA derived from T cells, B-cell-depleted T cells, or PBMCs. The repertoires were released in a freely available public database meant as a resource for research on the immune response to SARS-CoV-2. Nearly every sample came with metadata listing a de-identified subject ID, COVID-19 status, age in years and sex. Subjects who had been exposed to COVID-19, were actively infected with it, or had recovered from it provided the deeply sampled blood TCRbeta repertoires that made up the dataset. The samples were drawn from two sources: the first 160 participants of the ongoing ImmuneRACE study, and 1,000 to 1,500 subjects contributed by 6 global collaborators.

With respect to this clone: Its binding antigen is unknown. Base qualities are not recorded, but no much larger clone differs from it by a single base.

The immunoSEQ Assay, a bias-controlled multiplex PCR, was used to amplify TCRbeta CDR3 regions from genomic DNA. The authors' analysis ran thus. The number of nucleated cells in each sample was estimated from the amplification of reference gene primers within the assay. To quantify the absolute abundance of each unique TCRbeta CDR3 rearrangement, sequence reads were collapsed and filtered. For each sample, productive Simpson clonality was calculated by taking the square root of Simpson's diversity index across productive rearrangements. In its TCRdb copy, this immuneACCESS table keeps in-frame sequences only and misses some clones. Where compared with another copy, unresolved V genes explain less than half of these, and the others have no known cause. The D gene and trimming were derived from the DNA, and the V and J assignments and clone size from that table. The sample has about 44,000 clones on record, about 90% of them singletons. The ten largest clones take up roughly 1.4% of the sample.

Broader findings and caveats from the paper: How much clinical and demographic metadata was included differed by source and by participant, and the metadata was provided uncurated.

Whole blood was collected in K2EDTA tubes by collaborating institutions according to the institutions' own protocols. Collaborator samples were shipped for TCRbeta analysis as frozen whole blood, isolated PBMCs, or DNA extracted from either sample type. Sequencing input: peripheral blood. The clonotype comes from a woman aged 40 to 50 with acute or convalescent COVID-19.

The nucleotide sequence reads TGTGCCAGCAGCTTGAAGTGGGAGGGCTACACCTTC. Translated, it gives CASSLKWEGYTF. The chain is made from TRBV5-6 and TRBJ1-2; the D gene cannot be resolved reliably. V is clipped by 1 base and J by 8 bases, and the sequence between their germline boundaries is 9 bases long. Measured from the cysteine to the phenylalanine, the CDR3 is 12 residues long. The entry retains the CDR3 DNA only, 36 bases that are in frame from base 1. CDR1 and CDR2 (SGHDT, YYEEEE) derive from the germline V gene.